The following is a T cell receptor (beta chain) sequence with its context. Assay: immunoSEQ multiplex PCR; the TCRdb copy retains only in-frame clones and omits some. The table includes about 82,000 clones, 96% detected once. This sample is drawn from a study of technical replicates of blood from a few donors. This sequence was found in a human donor in good health. Sequencing used T cells isolated from PBMCs.

In DNA form, the CDR3 reads TGCGCCAGCAGCCCTGCCCGCGCGGGGAATGAGCAGTTCTTC. It codes for CASSPARAGNEQFF. V usage is TRBV5-1 and J usage is TRBJ2-1; a weak D match, TRBD2 (6 bases). Trimming shortened V by 4 bases and J by 7 bases, and 15 bases separated the two germline ends. The CDR3 has 14 residues. Germline values: CDR1 SGHRS, CDR2 YFSETQ. The entire variable domain, with the rest obtained from reference TRBV5-1 and TRBJ2-1, is as follows: KAGVTQTPRYLIKTRGQQVTLSCSPISGHRSVSWYQQTPGQGLQFLFEYFSETQRNKGNFPGRFSGRQFSNSRSEMNVSTLELGDSALYLCASSPARAGNEQFFGPGTRLTVL.